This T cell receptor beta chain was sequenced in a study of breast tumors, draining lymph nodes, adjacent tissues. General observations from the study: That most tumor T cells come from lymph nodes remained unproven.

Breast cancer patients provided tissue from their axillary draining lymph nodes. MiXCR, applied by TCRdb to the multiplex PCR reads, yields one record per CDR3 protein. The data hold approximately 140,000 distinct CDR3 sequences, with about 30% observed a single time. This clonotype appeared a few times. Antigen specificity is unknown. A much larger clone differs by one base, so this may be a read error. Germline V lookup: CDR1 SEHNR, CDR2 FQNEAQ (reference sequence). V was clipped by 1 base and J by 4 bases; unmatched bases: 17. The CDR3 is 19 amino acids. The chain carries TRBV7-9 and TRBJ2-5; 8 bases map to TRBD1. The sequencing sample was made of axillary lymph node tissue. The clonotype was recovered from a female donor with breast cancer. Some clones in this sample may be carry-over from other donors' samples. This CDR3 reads CASSLDRGDVRGRPETQYF. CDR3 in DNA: TGTGCCAGCAGCTTAGACCGCGGGGACGTCAGGGGGCGGCCAGAGACCCAGTACTTC.